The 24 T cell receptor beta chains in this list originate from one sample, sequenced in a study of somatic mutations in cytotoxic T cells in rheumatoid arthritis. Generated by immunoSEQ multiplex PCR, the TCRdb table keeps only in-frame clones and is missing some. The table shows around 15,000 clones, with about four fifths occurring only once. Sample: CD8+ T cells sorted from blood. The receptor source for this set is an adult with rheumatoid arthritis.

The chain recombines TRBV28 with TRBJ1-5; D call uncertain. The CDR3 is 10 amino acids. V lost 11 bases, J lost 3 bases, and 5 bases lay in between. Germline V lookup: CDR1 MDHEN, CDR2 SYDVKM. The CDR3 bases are TGTGCCGTTGACAATCAGCCCCAGCATTTT. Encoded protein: CAVDNQPQHF.

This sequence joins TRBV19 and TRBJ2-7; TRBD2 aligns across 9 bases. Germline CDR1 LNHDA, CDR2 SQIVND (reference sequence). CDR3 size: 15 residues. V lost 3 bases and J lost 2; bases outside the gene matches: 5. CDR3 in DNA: TGTGCCAGTAGTATTTCGGTAGCGGGAGCCTACGAGCAGTACTTC. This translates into CASSISVAGAYEQYF.

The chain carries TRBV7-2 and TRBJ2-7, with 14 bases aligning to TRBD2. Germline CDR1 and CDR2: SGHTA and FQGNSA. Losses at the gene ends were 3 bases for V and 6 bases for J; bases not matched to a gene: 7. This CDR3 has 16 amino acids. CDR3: CASSFDLGLAGGEQYF. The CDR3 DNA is TGTGCCAGCAGCTTCGACCTCGGACTAGCGGGAGGCGAGCAGTACTTC.

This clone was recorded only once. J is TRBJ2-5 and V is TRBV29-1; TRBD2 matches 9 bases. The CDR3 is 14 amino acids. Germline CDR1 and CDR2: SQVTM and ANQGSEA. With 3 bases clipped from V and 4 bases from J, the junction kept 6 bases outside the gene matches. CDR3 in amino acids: CSVDWPAGGETQYF. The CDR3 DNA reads TGCAGCGTTGATTGGCCAGCGGGAGGAGAGACCCAGTACTTC.

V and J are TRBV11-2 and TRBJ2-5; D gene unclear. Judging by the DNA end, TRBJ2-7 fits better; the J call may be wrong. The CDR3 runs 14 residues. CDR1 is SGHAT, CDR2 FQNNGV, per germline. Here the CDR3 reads CASSPRTRGYEQYF. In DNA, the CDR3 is TGTGCCAGCAGCCCGCGGACCAGAGGCTACGAGCAGTACTTC.

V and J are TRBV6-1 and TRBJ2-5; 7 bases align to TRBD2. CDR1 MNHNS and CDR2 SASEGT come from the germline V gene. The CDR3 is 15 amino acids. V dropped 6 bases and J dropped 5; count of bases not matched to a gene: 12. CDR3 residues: CASSEEAGTWETQYF. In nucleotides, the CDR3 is TGTGCCAGCAGCGAGGAAGCGGGGACTTGGGAGACCCAGTACTTC.

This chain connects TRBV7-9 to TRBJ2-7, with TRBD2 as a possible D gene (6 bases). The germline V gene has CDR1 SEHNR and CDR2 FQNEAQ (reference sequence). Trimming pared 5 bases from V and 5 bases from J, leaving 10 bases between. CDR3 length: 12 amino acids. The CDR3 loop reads CASSGRRDEQYF. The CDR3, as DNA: TGTGCCAGCAGCGGAAGGAGGGACGAGCAGTACTTC. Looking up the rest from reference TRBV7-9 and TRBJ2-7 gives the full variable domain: DTGVSQNPRHKITKRGQNVTFRCDPISEHNRLYWYRQTLGQGPEFLTYFQNEAQLEKSRLLSDRFSAERPKGSFSTLEIQRTEQGDSAMYLCASSGRRDEQYFGPGTRLTVT.

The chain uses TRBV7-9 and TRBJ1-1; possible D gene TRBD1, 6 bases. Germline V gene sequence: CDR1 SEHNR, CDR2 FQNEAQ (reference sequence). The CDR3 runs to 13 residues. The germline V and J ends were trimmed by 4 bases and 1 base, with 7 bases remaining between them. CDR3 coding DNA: TGTGCCAGCAGCTCGGACAGGAACACTGAAGCTTTCTTT. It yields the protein CASSSDRNTEAFF.

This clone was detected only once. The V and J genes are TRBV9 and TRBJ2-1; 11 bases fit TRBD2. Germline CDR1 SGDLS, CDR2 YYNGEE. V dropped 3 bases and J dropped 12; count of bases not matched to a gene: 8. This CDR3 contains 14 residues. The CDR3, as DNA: TGTGCCAGCAGCGATACTAGCGGGAGCATTGGGCAGTTCTTC. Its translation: CASSDTSGSIGQFF.

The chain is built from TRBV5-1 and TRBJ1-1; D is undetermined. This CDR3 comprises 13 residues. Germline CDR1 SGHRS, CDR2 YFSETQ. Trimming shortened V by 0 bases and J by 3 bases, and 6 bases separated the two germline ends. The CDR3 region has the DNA TGCGCCAGCAGCTTGGACGCTTACACTGAAGCTTTCTTT. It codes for CASSLDAYTEAFF.

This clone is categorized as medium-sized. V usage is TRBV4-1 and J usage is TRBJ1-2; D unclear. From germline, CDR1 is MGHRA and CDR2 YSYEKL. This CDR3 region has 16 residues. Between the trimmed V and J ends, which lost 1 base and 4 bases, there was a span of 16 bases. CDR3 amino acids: CASSQVFGDGGYGYTF. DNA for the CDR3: TGCGCCAGCAGCCAAGTTTTCGGGGATGGTGGCTATGGCTACACCTTC.

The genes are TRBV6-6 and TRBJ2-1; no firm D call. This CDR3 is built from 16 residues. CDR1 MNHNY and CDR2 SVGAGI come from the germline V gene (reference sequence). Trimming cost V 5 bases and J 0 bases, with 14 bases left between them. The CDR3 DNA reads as TGTGCCAGCAGTAATACCCTCGAGAGCTCCTACAATGAGCAGTTCTTC. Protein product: CASSNTLESSYNEQFF.

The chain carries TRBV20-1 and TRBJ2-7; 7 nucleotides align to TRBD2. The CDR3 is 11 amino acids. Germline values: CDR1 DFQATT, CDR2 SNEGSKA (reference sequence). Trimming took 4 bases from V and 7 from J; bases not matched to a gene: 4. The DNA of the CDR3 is TGCAGTGCTACCCCCGGGAGGGAGCAGTACTTC. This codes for CSATPGREQYF.

The CDR3, as DNA: TGTGCCAGCAGCTTAGGGACAGCGAGCACTGAAGCTTTCTTT. Protein: CASSLGTASTEAFF. The rearrangement joins TRBV5-4 to TRBJ1-1; TRBD1 matches 7 bases. Germline CDR1 is SGHNT and CDR2 is YYREEE (reference sequence). The CDR3 extends over 14 amino acids. V shed 2 bases and J 4 bases; nucleotides not matched to a gene: 5. The full variable domain, its missing parts supplied by reference TRBV5-4 and TRBJ1-1, is ETGVTQSPTHLIKTRGQQVTLRCSSQSGHNTVSWYQQALGQGPQFIFQYYREEENGRGNFPPRFSGLQFPNYSSELNVNALELDDSALYLCASSLGTASTEAFFGQGTRLTVV.

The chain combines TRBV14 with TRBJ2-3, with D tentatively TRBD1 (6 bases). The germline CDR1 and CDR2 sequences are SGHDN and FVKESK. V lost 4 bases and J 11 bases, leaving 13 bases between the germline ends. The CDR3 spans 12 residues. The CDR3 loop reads CASSPYRVWQYF. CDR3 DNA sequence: TGTGCCAGCAGCCCCTACAGGGTCTGGCAGTATTTT.

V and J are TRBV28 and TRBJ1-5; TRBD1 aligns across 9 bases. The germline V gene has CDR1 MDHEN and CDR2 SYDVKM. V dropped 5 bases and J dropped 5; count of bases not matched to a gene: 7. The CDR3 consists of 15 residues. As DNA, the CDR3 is TGTGCCAGCAGTGTTGACAGGGGGAGAGATCAGCCCCAGCATTTT. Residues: CASSVDRGRDQPQHF.

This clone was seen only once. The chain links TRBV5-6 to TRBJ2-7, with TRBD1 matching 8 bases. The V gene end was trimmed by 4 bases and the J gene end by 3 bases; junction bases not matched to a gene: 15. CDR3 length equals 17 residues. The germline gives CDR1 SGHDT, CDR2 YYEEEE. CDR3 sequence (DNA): TGTGCCAGCAGCGAATTATCAGGACAGGGAGCCTTCTACGAGCAGTACTTC. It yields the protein CASSELSGQGAFYEQYF.

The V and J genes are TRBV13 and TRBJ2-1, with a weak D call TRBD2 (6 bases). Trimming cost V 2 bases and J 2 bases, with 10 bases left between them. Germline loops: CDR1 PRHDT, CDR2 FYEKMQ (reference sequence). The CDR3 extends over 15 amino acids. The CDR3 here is CASSLSGVTYNEQFF. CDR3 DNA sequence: TGTGCCAGCAGCTTATCGGGGGTCACCTACAATGAGCAGTTCTTC.

CDR3 sequence (DNA): TGTGCCAGCAGCCCCCCGGGCCGGGGCCAAGAGACCCAGTACTTC. It encodes CASSPPGRGQETQYF. This chain joins TRBV4-2 and TRBJ2-5; D may be TRBD2 (5 bases). Germline values: CDR1 LGHNA, CDR2 YNFKEQ. The CDR3 is 15 residues long. V was cut by 4 bases and J by 1 base, with 13 bases left in between.

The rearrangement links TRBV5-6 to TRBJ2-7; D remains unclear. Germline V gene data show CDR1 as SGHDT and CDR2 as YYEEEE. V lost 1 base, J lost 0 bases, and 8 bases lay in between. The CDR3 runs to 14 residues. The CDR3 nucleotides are TGTGCCAGCAGCTTGTGGCAGAGCTCCTACGAGCAGTACTTC. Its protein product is CASSLWQSSYEQYF.

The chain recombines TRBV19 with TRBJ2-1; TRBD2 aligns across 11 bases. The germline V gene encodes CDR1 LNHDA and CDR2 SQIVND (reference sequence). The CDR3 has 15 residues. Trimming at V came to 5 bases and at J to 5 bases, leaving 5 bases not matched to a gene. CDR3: CASSSLAGGDNEQFF. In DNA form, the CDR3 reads TGTGCCAGTAGTTCTCTAGCGGGAGGTGACAATGAGCAGTTCTTC.

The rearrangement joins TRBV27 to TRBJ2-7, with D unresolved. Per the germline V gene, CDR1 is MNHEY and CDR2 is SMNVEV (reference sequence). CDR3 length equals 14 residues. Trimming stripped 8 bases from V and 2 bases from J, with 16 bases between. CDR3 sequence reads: CASHLEGVPYEQYF. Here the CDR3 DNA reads TGTGCCAGCCACCTCGAAGGAGTTCCCTACGAGCAGTACTTC.

The CDR3 region has the DNA TGTGCCAGCAGTGAAGTGAGCGGGACGGAGCAGTTCTTC. As protein: CASSEVSGTEQFF. The J gene is TRBJ2-1, the V gene TRBV6-1; 7 bases agree with TRBD2. The CDR3 is made up of 13 amino acids. The V gene's germline CDR1 is MNHNS and CDR2 SASEGT. The trim removed 1 base at V and 10 bases at J, leaving 4 bases unmatched.

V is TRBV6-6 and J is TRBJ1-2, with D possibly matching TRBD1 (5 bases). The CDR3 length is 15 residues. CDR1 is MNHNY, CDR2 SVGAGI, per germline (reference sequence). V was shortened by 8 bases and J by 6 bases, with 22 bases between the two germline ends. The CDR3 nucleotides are TGTGCCAGCGGTTTTTCCCCGGGACGCGGGGATGGCTACACCTTC. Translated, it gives CASGFSPGRGDGYTF.